The sequence of this T cell receptor beta chain was determined in a study of blood T cells in healthy people across ages. In the study overall: About one barcoded beta molecule per two T cells was the capture yield of template switching.

This clonotype was counted only a few times. The ends were cut back, 6 bases at V and 4 bases at J, with 15 bases in the middle. Germline loops: CDR1 DFQATT, CDR2 SNEGSKA (reference sequence). The length of the CDR3 is 13 residues. A second PCR, run for about 6 to 11 cycles, used a sample-barcoded 5' primer plus a J-beta primer mix. TCRdb reprocessed the 5' RACE reads via MiXCR and lists one record per CDR3 protein. The sample includes about 1.4 million distinct CDR3 sequences, almost 60% of them seen just once. Specimen: blood. The receptor was isolated from a man aged 18 to 29 in good health. The J gene is TRBJ1-2, the V gene TRBV20-1; TRBD1 is a possible D gene (5 bases). In DNA, the CDR3 is TGCAGTGCCCCGACAGTCATACCCTATGGCTACACCTTC. This gives the protein CSAPTVIPYGYTF.